The rows below give T cell receptor beta chains drawn from one sample of a study of early T cells in non-severe SARS-CoV-2 infection. Each CDR3 protein is one row after TCRdb ran MiXCR on the 5' RACE reads. The repertoire holds under 140,000 distinct CDR3 sequences, 10% to 15% seen once, with approximately 4% in the top ten. This material consisted of whole blood, taken at baseline. These receptors came from an adult who was a healthcare worker with PCR-confirmed SARS-CoV-2 infection or an uninfected control (not recorded which). Each CDR3 is given with its conserved first and last residue. Fields, in order: V gene, clone size, D gene, CDR3 protein. The D gene is left open where the match is weak. The size entry is marked missing in some rows and otherwise reads once, few, many or a size class.

>TRBV6-5|few|.
CASSLFSANTGELFF
>TRBV5-1|few|TRBD1
CASSLVPGGPTANYGYTF
>TRBV7-2|many|.
CASSLARGKAEKLFF
>TRBV29-1|few|.
CSVGWTNTGELFF
>TRBV5-1|.|.
CASSPGDSNQPQHF
>TRBV7-2|.|TRBD2
CASSLPGLGVDTQYF
>TRBV5-4|.|TRBD1
CASSPNLWTGTGYIF
>TRBV18|few|TRBD1
CASLTSTGGSPPLHF
>TRBV28|few|.
CASSPLRYGYTF
>TRBV9|.|.
CASSVEGGTTDTQYF
>TRBV6-5|few|.
CASSLRSGAEAFF
>TRBV6-5|.|.
CASSGPLGDGYTF
>TRBV6-2/TRBV6-3|few|.
CASRDGGTASYEQYF